The source of this TCR beta chain is a study of blood T cell repertoires in COVID-19. Germline CDR1 and CDR2: SGHVS and FQNEAQ. V was cut by 3 bases and J by 5 bases, with 11 bases left in between. There are 14 residues in the CDR3. Original processing notes: Counts of nucleated cells, estimated from reference gene primer amplification, were obtained. This table comes from immunoSEQ multiplex PCR, and its TCRdb copy is limited to in-frame clones, with some not included. That table is the source of V, J and clone size, and D and trimming were worked out from the DNA. The sample lists roughly 150,000 clones; 85% to 90% were seen once.

The source is a man at least 80 years old with acute or convalescent COVID-19. Sequenced sample: peripheral blood. This sequence joins TRBV7-8 and TRBJ1-5; D might be TRBD1 (5 bases). The CDR3 coding sequence is TGTGCCAGCAGCTTTTCGGGAGGGGATCAGCCCCAGCATTTT. This codes for CASSFSGGDQPQHF.